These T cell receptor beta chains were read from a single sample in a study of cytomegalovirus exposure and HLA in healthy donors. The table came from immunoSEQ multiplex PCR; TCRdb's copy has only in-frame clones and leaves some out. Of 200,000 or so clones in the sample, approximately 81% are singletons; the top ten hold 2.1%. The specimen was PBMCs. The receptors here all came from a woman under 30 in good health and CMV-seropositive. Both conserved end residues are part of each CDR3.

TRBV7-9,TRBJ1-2,CASSLAGTLGTNYGYTF
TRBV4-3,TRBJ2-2,CASSQDRGGFTGELFF
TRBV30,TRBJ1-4,CAWIRGSRGREKLFF
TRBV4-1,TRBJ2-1,CASSLQGILNEQFF
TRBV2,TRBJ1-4,CASSERGTVANEKLFF
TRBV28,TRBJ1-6,CASSFSLNSYNSPLHF
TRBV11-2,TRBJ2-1,CASTHEGDEQFF
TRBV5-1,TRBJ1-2,CASSLAGDGYTF
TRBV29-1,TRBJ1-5,CSVEEGTSAQHF
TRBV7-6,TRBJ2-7,CASSSFRGQGYEQYF
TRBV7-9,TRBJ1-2,CASSLGGERLF
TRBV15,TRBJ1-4,CATSRDLAGNEKLFF
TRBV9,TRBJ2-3,CASSDIPGVGTDTQYF
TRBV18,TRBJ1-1,CASSPSGALNTEAFF
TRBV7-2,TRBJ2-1,CASSSPGQIYNEQFF
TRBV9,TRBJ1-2,CASSVATGKNYGYTF
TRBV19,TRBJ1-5,CASRDKAYNQPQHF
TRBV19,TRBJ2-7,CASSIGTGRHEQYF
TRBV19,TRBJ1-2,CASSLTGVYGYTF
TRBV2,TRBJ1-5,CASRANSNQPQHF
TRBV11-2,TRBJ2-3,CASSLGRWGVTDTQYF
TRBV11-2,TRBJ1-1,CASSLAGGRAEAFF
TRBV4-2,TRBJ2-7,CASSQSPSGEQYF
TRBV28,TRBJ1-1,CASSRGARAFF
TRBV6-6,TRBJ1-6,CASGRARDNSPLHF
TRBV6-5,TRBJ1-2,CASTRQGIGYTF
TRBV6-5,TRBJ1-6,CASSYAGNNSPLHF
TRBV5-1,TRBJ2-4,CASSSTVAKNIQYF
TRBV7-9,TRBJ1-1,CASSPGTGDGVTEAFF
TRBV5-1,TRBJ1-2,CASSSGYPRGLNYGYTF
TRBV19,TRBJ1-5,CASSITGNQPQHF
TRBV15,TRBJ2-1,CATSRGGGALNEQFF
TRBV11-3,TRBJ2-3,CVSSLGGGGADTQYF
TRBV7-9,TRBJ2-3,CSSNTPAGQHTDTQYF
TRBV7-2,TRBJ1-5,CASSLVAGGQGGNQPQHF
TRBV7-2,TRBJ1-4,CASSRAGEATEKLFF
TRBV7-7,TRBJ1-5,CASSASDQPQHF
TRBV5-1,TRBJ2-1,CASSLGGSTSNEQFF
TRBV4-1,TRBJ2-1,CASSQELAGVGDNEQFF
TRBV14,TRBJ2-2,CASSQGLSGAGELFF
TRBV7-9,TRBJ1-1,CASSLDQGANTEAFF
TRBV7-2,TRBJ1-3,CASSPPGSGNTIYF
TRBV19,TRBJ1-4,CASSFRQGPEKLFF
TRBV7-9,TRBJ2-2,CASSLRGGSNTGELFF
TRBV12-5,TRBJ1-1,CASGNGTVAFF
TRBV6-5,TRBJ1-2,CASSPIVAGGYTF
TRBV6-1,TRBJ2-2,CASSEQGFTGELFF
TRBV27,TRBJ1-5,CASSSRDSPNQPQHF
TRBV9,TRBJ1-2,CASSPLRVGLYYGYTF
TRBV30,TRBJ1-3,CAWSVKGAGNTIYF
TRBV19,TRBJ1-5,CASSIGGSVGQPQHF
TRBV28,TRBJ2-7,CASSLIPGWSGRSSYEQYF